This TCR beta chain derives from a study of cytomegalovirus exposure and HLA in healthy donors. Study details: Earlier, fewer than 140 million unique TCR beta sequences were recovered from roughly 170 million T cells by an analysis.

Of note for this clone: Its antigen is not identified.

Study-wide findings and caveats: Most CMV-associated TCR beta chains appeared HLA-restricted in a later analysis. Sequencing artifact likely explains a cluster of highly shared sequence variants.

PCR amplification relied on 60 Vbeta primers (plus 13 Jbeta primers). Sequencing was performed with immunoSEQ multiplex PCR; in TCRdb, only in-frame clones are kept and a portion is missing. The sample has about 67,000 clones; more than 80% are singletons. This receptor was taken from a woman aged 30 to 39 in good health and CMV-seropositive. The sequencing sample was made of PBMCs.

CDR3 in DNA: TGCGCCAGCAGCTTGAATTCGGTACCGGCCTACGAGCAGTACTTC. Translated: CASSLNSVPAYEQYF. The chain joins TRBV5-1 to TRBJ2-7; D not resolved. V was trimmed by 1 base and J by 2 bases, leaving 13 bases between them. This CDR3 spans 15 amino acids. Germline assignment: CDR1 SGHRS and CDR2 YFSETQ.